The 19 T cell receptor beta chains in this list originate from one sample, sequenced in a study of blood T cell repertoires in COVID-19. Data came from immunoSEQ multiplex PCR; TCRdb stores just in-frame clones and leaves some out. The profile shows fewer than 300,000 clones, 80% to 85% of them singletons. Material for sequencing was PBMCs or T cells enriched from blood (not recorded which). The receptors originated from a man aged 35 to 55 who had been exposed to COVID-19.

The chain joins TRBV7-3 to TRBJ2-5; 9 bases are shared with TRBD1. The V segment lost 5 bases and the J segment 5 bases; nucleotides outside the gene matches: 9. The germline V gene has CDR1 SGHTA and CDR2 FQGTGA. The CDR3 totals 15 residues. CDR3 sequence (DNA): TGTGCCAGCAGCCCCGGGACAGGGTTTTGGGAGACCCAGTACTTC. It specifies CASSPGTGFWETQYF.

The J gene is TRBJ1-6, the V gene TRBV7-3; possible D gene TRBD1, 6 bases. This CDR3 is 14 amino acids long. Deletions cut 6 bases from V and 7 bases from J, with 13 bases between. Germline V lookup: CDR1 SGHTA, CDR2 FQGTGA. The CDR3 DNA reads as TGTGCCAGCAGTTTCCGGGACACCAATTCACCCCTCCACTTT. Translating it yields CASSFRDTNSPLHF.

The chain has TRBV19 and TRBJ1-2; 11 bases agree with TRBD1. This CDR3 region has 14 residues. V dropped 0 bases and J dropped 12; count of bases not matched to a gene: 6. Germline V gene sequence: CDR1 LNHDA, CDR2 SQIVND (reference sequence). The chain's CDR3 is CASSIDLGQGGHTF. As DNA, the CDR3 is TGTGCCAGTAGTATAGATTTGGGACAGGGGGGGCACACCTTC.

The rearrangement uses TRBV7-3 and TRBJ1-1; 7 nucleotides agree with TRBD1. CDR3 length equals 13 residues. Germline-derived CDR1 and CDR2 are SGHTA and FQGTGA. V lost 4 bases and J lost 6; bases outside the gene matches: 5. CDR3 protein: CASSYRGISEAFF. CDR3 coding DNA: TGTGCCAGCAGCTACAGGGGAATCTCTGAAGCTTTCTTT. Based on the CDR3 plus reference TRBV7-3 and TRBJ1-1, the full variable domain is GAGVSQTPSNKVTEKGKYVELRCDPISGHTALYWYRQSLGQGPEFLIYFQGTGAADDSGLPNDRFFAVRPEGSVSTLKIQRTERGDSAVYLCASSYRGISEAFFGQGTRLTVV.

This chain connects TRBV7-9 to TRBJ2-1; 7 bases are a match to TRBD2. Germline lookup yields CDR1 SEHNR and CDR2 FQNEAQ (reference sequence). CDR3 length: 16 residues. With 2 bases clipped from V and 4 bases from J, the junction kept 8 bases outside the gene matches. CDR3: CASSLWDYLTYNEQFF. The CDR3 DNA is TGTGCCAGCAGCTTATGGGACTACCTGACATACAATGAGCAGTTCTTC.

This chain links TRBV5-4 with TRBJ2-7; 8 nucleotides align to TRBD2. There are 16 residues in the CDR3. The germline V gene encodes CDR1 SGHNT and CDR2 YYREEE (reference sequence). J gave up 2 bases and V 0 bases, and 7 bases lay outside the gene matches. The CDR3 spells CASSLGAGVFAYEQYF. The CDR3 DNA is TGTGCCAGCAGCTTGGGAGCGGGAGTTTTCGCCTACGAGCAGTACTTC.

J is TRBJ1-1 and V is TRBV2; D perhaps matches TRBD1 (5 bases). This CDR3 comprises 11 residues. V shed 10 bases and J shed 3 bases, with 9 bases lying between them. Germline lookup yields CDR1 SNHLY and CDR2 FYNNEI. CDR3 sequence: CATTTDTEAFF. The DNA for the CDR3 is TGTGCCACCACGACAGACACTGAAGCTTTCTTT. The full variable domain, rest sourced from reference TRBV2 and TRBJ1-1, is EPEVTQTPSHQVTQMGQEVILRCVPISNHLYFYWYRQILGQKVEFLVSFYNNEISEKSEIFDDQFSVERPDGSNFTLKIRSTKLEDSAMYFCATTTDTEAFFGQGTRLTVV.

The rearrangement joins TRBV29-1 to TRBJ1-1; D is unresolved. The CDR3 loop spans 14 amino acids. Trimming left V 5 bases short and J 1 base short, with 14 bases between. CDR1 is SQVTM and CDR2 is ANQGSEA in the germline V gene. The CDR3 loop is CSVKSPVTNTEAFF. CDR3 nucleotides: TGCAGCGTTAAATCACCAGTCACGAACACTGAAGCTTTCTTT.

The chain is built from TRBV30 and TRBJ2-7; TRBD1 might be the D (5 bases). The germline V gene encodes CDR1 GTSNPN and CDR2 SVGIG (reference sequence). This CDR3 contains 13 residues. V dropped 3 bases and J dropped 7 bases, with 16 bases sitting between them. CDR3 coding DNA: TGTGCCTGGAGCGCCTCAGGGATGTGGGAGCAGTACTTC. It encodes CAWSASGMWEQYF.

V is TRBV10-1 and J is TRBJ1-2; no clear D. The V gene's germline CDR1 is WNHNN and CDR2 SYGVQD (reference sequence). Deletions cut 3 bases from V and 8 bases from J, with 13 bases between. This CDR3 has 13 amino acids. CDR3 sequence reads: CASSDVPGMGYTF. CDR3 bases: TGCGCCAGCAGTGATGTCCCAGGCATGGGCTACACCTTC.

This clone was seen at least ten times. The CDR3 coding sequence is TGTGCCAGCAGCGTAGACGAGCGTCCCGGGGAGCTGTTTTTT. It codes for CASSVDERPGELFF. This chain joins TRBV7-8 and TRBJ2-2; D remains ambiguous. The CDR3 runs to 14 residues. Germline V lookup: CDR1 SGHVS, CDR2 FQNEAQ. V was cut by 5 bases and J by 6 bases, with 13 bases left in between.

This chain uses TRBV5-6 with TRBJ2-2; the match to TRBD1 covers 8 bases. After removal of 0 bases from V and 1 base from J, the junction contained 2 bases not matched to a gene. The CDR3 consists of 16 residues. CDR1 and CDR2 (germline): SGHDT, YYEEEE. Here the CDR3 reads CASSLGTGLNTGELFF. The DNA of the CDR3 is TGTGCCAGCAGCTTGGGGACAGGGTTGAACACCGGGGAGCTGTTTTTT. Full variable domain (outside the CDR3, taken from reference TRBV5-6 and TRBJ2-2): DAGVTQSPTHLIKTRGQQVTLRCSPKSGHDTVSWYQQALGQGPQFIFQYYEEEERQRGNFPDRFSGHQFPNYSSELNVNALLLGDSALYLCASSLGTGLNTGELFFGEGSRLTVL.

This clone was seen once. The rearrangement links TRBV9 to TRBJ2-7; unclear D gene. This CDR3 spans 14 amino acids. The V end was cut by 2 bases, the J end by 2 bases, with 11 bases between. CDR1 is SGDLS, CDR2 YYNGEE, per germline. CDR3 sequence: CASSVNTGAYEQYF. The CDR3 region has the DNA TGTGCCAGCAGCGTTAATACGGGTGCCTACGAGCAGTACTTC.

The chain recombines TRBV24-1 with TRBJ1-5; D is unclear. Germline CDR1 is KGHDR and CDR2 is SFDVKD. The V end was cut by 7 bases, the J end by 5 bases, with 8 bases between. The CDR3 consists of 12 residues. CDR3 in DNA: TGTGCCACCAGCTCCGGGGATCAGCCCCAGCATTTT. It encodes CATSSGDQPQHF.

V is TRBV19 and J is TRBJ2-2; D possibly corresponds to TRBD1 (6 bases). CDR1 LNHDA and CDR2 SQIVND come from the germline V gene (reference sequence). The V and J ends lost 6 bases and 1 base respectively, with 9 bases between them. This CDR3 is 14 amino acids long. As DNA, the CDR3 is TGTGCCAGTAGAGAAGGGGGGAACACCGGGGAGCTGTTTTTT. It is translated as CASREGGNTGELFF.

This chain's CDR3 is CASSLDPRGNTEAFF. The CDR3 coding sequence is TGTGCCAGCAGCTTAGATCCAAGGGGGAACACTGAAGCTTTCTTT. The chain recombines TRBV11-2 with TRBJ1-1, with D possibly TRBD1 on 5 matching bases. Trimming left V 0 bases short and J 1 base short, with 9 bases between. Germline CDR1 is SGHAT and CDR2 is FQNNGV. This CDR3 comprises 15 residues.

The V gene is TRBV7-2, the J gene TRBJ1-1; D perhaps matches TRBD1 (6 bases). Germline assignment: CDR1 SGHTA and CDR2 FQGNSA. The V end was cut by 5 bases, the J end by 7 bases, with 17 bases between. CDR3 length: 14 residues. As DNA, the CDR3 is TGTGCCAGCAGCCCTCGGGGGGCAGGGATTGAAGCTTTCTTT. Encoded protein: CASSPRGAGIEAFF.

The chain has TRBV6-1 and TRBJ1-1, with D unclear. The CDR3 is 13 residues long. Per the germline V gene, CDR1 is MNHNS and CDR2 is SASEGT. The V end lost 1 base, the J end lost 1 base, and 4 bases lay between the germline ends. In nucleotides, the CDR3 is TGTGCCAGCAGTGAAGACTGGAACACTGAAGCTTTCTTT. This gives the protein CASSEDWNTEAFF.

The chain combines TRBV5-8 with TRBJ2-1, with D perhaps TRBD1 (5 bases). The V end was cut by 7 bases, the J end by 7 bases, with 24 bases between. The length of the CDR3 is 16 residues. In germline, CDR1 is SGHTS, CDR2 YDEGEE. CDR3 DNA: TGTGCCAGCCCGACTCCATACCAGCCCAGGGTGAATGAGCAGTTCTTC. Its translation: CASPTPYQPRVNEQFF.